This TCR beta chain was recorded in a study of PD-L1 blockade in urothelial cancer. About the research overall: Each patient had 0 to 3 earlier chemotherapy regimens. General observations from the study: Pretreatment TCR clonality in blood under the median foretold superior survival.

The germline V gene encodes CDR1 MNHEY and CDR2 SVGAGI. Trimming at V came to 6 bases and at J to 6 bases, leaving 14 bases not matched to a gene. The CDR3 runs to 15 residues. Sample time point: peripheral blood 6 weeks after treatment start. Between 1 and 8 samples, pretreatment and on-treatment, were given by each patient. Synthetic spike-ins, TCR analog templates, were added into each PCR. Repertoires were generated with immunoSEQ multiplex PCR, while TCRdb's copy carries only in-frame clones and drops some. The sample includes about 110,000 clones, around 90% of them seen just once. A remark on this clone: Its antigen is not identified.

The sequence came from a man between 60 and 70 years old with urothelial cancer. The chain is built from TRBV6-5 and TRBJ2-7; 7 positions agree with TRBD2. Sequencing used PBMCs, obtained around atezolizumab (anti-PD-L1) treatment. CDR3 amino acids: CASSVFGGGPSEQYF. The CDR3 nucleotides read TGTGCCAGCAGCGTCTTTGGGGGAGGGCCTTCCGAGCAGTACTTC.